This TCR beta chain came from a study of T cells in Graves' hyperthyroidism and ophthalmopathy. Study-wide points: Within blood appeared most thyroid clonotypes that had expanded above 0.001.

Template material for amplifying TCR beta CDR3 regions consisted of RNA transcripts. A first-round RT-PCR of the TCR CDR3 used the HTBI primer set. From the multiplex PCR reads, TCRdb called clonotypes with MiXCR, one entry per CDR3 protein. This sample yields 560,000 or so distinct CDR3 sequences, of which more than 45% are seen a single time; 8.2% belongs to the top ten. The CDR3 length is 13 residues. Trimming took off 5 bases at V and 5 bases at J, with 13 bases between the two ends. Per the germline V gene, CDR1 is LNHDA and CDR2 is SQIVND (reference sequence). In the case of this clonotype: The antigen is undetermined.

Sequenced sample: peripheral blood or thyroid tissue (not recorded which). The source of this sequence is a woman aged 18-29 years with Graves' hyperthyroidism. The chain uses TRBV19 and TRBJ2-7, with D possibly being TRBD1 (6 bases). CDR3 amino acids: CASSVQGPNEQYF. The CDR3 DNA reads TGTGCCAGTAGTGTTCAGGGGCCCAACGAGCAGTACTTC.